A single sample is the source of the 24 T cell receptor beta chains below, sequenced in a study of CD8+ T cells in alopecia areata. Reverse transcribed after extraction, RNA yielded cDNA as the sequencing template. Libraries were prepared by immunoSEQ multiplex PCR; TCRdb keeps only in-frame clonotypes and omits some of them. The table has some 120,000 clones, about 46% seen once; the top ten hold roughly a tenth. Sequencing was carried out using NKG2D-low CD8+ T cells sorted from blood. The source is a human donor with alopecia areata.

V usage is TRBV7-6 and J usage is TRBJ2-7; no clear D gene. The CDR3 covers 14 residues. Germline CDR1 reads SGHVS; CDR2 reads FNYEAQ. The V and J ends lost 1 base and 1 base respectively, with 8 bases between them. CDR3 sequence: CASSLGQHSYEQYF. DNA of the CDR3: TGTGCCAGCAGCTTAGGGCAGCATTCCTACGAGCAGTACTTC.

The CDR3 reads CASSRAAYNEQFF. DNA of the CDR3: TGTGCCAGCAGCCGTGCAGCTTACAATGAGCAGTTCTTC. The V and J genes are TRBV5-4 and TRBJ2-1; D is unresolved. The CDR3 has 13 residues. Germline V gene lookup returns CDR1 SGHNT and CDR2 YYREEE (reference sequence). V lost 4 bases and J 4 bases, leaving 9 bases between the germline ends.

This chain joins TRBV5-6 and TRBJ2-7; TRBD2 is a possible D gene (5 bases). Germline CDR1 and CDR2: SGHDT and YYEEEE. V was cut by 4 bases and J by 2 bases, with 13 bases left in between. The CDR3 length is 14 residues. CDR3 loop: CASSAGVGTYEQYF. For the CDR3, the DNA is TGTGCCAGCAGCGCCGGGGTGGGGACCTACGAGCAGTACTTC.

The chain uses TRBV28 and TRBJ2-2; tentative D call: TRBD2 (6 bases). This CDR3 is 12 amino acids long. Germline V gene sequence: CDR1 MDHEN, CDR2 SYDVKM. The V gene lost 5 bases and the J gene lost 6 bases, with 7 bases spanning the gap. The CDR3, as DNA: TGTGCCAGCAGTACGGGGGCCGGGGAGCTGTTTTTT. This translates into CASSTGAGELFF.

CDR3 bases: TGTGCCAGCAGCCCAGGGACTTCGTACCAAGAGACCCAGTACTTC. It yields the protein CASSPGTSYQETQYF. V usage is TRBV14 and J usage is TRBJ2-5, with a possible D match to TRBD2 (6 bases). Between the trimmed V and J ends, which lost 4 bases and 0 bases, there was a span of 12 bases. Germline CDR1 and CDR2: SGHDN and FVKESK. The CDR3 is 15 amino acids.

This clone came up a few times. The chain links TRBV28 to TRBJ1-1; D not resolved. This CDR3 region has 12 residues. Trimming stripped 5 bases from V and 2 bases from J, with 6 bases between. Germline CDR1 is MDHEN and CDR2 is SYDVKM. This CDR3 reads CASSPENTEAFF. As DNA, the CDR3 is TGTGCCAGCAGTCCCGAAAACACTGAAGCTTTCTTT.

This clone has more than one count but fewer than ten. V is TRBV5-1 and J is TRBJ2-5; D might be TRBD1 (6 bases). The CDR3 covers 13 residues. Looked up from germline, CDR1 is SGHRS and CDR2 is YFSETQ. V was pared by 3 bases and J by 7 bases, with 13 bases between. CDR3 residues: CASSSEQGSTQYF. DNA for the CDR3: TGCGCCAGCAGCTCTGAACAGGGTTCGACCCAGTACTTC. The complete variable domain, with remaining parts taken from reference TRBV5-1 and TRBJ2-5, reads KAGVTQTPRYLIKTRGQQVTLSCSPISGHRSVSWYQQTPGQGLQFLFEYFSETQRNKGNFPGRFSGRQFSNSRSEMNVSTLELGDSALYLCASSSEQGSTQYFGPGTRLLVL.

This clone was counted only a few times. The gene calls are TRBV29-1 and TRBJ2-1; 10 bases line up with TRBD2. The J segment lost 6 bases and the V segment lost 3 bases, leaving 8 bases of the junction unmatched. The CDR3 loop spans 15 amino acids. Germline V gives CDR1 SQVTM, CDR2 ANQGSEA. The CDR3 loop reads CSVDGAGGPGNEQFF. CDR3 DNA sequence: TGCAGCGTTGATGGAGCGGGAGGGCCTGGCAATGAGCAGTTCTTC.

The sample holds a few counts of this clone. The rearrangement joins TRBV2 to TRBJ2-7, with 9 nucleotides matching TRBD2. The junction had 10 bases not matched to a gene; V was cut back by 6 bases and J by 7 bases. This CDR3 region has 14 residues. CDR1 and CDR2 from the germline V gene are SNHLY and FYNNEI. Written as DNA, the CDR3 is TGTGCCAGCAGCCCTAGCGGGACTCCTAGAGAGCAGTACTTC. Protein: CASSPSGTPREQYF. The whole variable domain, filled in from reference TRBV2 and TRBJ2-7, reads EPEVTQTPSHQVTQMGQEVILRCVPISNHLYFYWYRQILGQKVEFLVSFYNNEISEKSEIFDDQFSVERPDGSNFTLKIRSTKLEDSAMYFCASSPSGTPREQYFGPGTRLTVT.

The rearrangement links TRBV5-6 to TRBJ1-5; D gene ambiguous. Germline-derived CDR1 and CDR2 are SGHDT and YYEEEE. Trimming removed 2 bases from V and 6 bases from J, with 6 bases in between. The CDR3 is 12 amino acids. CDR3 residues: CASSFGRQPQHF. The CDR3 region has the DNA TGTGCCAGCAGCTTTGGACGTCAGCCCCAGCATTTT.

In this sample, this clone turned up a few times. The genes are TRBV5-6 and TRBJ1-1; D is undetermined. This CDR3 contains 12 residues. The germline V gene has CDR1 SGHDT and CDR2 YYEEEE. Trimming took off 5 bases at V and 4 bases at J, with 9 bases between the two ends. As DNA, the CDR3 is TGTGCCAGCAGTGGCTGGGGCACTGAAGCTTTCTTT. It encodes CASSGWGTEAFF.

This clone was seen a few times. This chain uses TRBV28 with TRBJ2-2; unclear D gene. Looked up from germline, CDR1 is MDHEN and CDR2 is SYDVKM. The V end was cut by 7 bases, the J end by 6 bases, with 12 bases between. The CDR3 is 13 residues long. This CDR3 is CASTDADAGELFF. CDR3 in DNA: TGTGCCAGCACCGATGCTGACGCCGGGGAGCTGTTTTTT.

This clone was observed a handful of times. The CDR3 reads CASSVQATNNEQFF. The CDR3 DNA reads as TGTGCCAGTAGTGTACAGGCTACCAACAATGAGCAGTTCTTC. The gene calls are TRBV19 and TRBJ2-1; possibly TRBD1 for D (5 bases). CDR1 LNHDA and CDR2 SQIVND come from the germline V gene (reference sequence). V lost 5 bases and J 5 bases, leaving 13 bases between the germline ends. The CDR3 sequence is 14 residues long.

This clone was picked up a small number of times. The J gene is TRBJ2-5, the V gene TRBV14; D uncertain. The V gene lost 2 bases and the J gene lost 6 bases, with 10 bases spanning the gap. There are 13 residues in the CDR3. Germline V gene sequence: CDR1 SGHDN, CDR2 FVKESK. The CDR3 sequence: CASSQTMRQTQYF. CDR3 DNA sequence: TGTGCCAGCAGCCAAACGATGAGACAGACCCAGTACTTC. The full variable domain, with the rest looked up from reference TRBV14 and TRBJ2-5, is EAGVTQFPSHSVIEKGQTVTLRCDPISGHDNLYWYRRVMGKEIKFLLHFVKESKQDESGMPNNRFLAERTGGTYSTLKVQPAELEDSGVYFCASSQTMRQTQYFGPGTRLLVL.

This clone was seen more than once but under ten times. The chain recombines TRBV29-1 with TRBJ2-1, with TRBD2 matching 8 bases. V gave up 5 bases and J gave up 4 bases; unmatched junction bases: 10. The CDR3 runs 15 residues. Germline V lookup: CDR1 SQVTM, CDR2 ANQGSEA. The CDR3 here is CSVNLGLDLYNEQFF. Written as DNA, the CDR3 is TGCAGCGTTAATTTGGGACTAGATTTATACAATGAGCAGTTCTTC.

This chain joins TRBV29-1 and TRBJ1-2, with a tentative D call TRBD1 (5 bases). CDR1 and CDR2 (germline): SQVTM, ANQGSEA. The V gene lost 0 bases and the J gene lost 8 bases, with 13 bases spanning the gap. The CDR3 runs to 13 residues. The CDR3 loop is CSVEEGPSSGYTF. In DNA, the CDR3 is TGCAGCGTTGAAGAGGGACCTTCGTCAGGCTACACCTTC.

The chain is built from TRBV9 and TRBJ2-2; D gene uncertain. Germline V gene data show CDR1 as SGDLS and CDR2 as YYNGEE. V was pared by 7 bases and J by 3 bases, with 7 bases between. The CDR3 sequence is 12 residues long. For the CDR3, the DNA is TGTGCCAGCGGACCTTACACCGGGGAGCTGTTTTTT. Translated: CASGPYTGELFF.

Only a few counts were recorded for this clone. This rearrangement joins TRBV29-1 to TRBJ2-2; 8 bases match TRBD1. Germline CDR1 and CDR2: SQVTM and ANQGSEA. V shed 0 bases and J 4 bases; nucleotides not matched to a gene: 13. The CDR3 has 18 amino acids. In DNA, the CDR3 is TGCAGCGTTGAAGATTCCGCGACAGGGGCTGTTGGCACCGGGGAGCTGTTTTTT. Translation: CSVEDSATGAVGTGELFF.

This chain uses TRBV14 with TRBJ2-5; the D gene is possibly TRBD1 (5 bases). V gave up 3 bases and J gave up 2 bases, with 10 bases separating them. The CDR3 sequence is 14 residues long. Germline V gene data show CDR1 as SGHDN and CDR2 as FVKESK. CDR3 DNA sequence: TGTGCCAGCAGCCAGGAAGGGGATCAAGAGACCCAGTACTTC. As protein: CASSQEGDQETQYF.

The table lists this clone with a few counts. At the DNA level, this CDR3 is encoded by other sequences in the same sample as well. The gene calls are TRBV29-1 and TRBJ2-2; no definite D call. The CDR3 runs 12 residues. Trimming took off 0 bases at V and 4 bases at J, with 3 bases between the two ends. CDR1 is SQVTM, CDR2 ANQGSEA, per germline. In DNA form, the CDR3 reads TGCAGCGTTGAAGAGGGCACCGGGGAGCTGTTTTTT. Residues: CSVEEGTGELFF.

V and J are TRBV2 and TRBJ2-7, with D perhaps TRBD2 (5 bases). The CDR3 is 13 residues long. Trimming took off 4 bases at V and 5 bases at J, with 12 bases between the two ends. Germline V gives CDR1 SNHLY, CDR2 FYNNEI. DNA of the CDR3: TGTGCCAGCAGTGTTTTTCTCGGGAACGAGCAGTACTTC. Encoded protein: CASSVFLGNEQYF.

This chain uses TRBV28 with TRBJ2-1; 7 bases map to TRBD1. The CDR3 spans 16 residues. Unmatched junction bases numbered 9, after V lost 4 bases and J lost 3 bases. The germline V gene has CDR1 MDHEN and CDR2 SYDVKM. The CDR3 spells CASSSTDRDVYNEQFF. DNA for the CDR3: TGTGCCAGCAGTTCAACTGACAGGGACGTCTACAATGAGCAGTTCTTC. The full variable domain, completed using reference TRBV28 and TRBJ2-1, is DVKVTQSSRYLVKRTGEKVFLECVQDMDHENMFWYRQDPGLGLRLIYFSYDVKMKEKGDIPEGYSVSREKKERFSLILESASTNQTSMYLCASSSTDRDVYNEQFFGPGTRLTVL.

The rearrangement uses TRBV7-9 and TRBJ2-7, with TRBD1 matching over 12 bases. Germline trimming cut 9 bases from V and 5 bases from J; bases unmatched to any gene: 5. The germline V gene has CDR1 SEHNR and CDR2 FQNEAQ (reference sequence). CDR3 length equals 13 residues. The CDR3 nucleotides read TGTGCCAGTTCCGGGACAGGGGGCCACGAGCAGTACTTC. This encodes CASSGTGGHEQYF.

The sample holds a few counts of this clone. In DNA, the CDR3 is TGTGCCAGCAGCTTAGGAGCAGATGAGCAGTTCTTC. Translating it yields CASSLGADEQFF. The chain uses TRBV4-2 and TRBJ2-1; D is uncertain. In germline, CDR1 is LGHNA, CDR2 YNFKEQ. Trimming took off 5 bases at V and 8 bases at J, with 10 bases between the two ends. The length of the CDR3 is 12 residues.